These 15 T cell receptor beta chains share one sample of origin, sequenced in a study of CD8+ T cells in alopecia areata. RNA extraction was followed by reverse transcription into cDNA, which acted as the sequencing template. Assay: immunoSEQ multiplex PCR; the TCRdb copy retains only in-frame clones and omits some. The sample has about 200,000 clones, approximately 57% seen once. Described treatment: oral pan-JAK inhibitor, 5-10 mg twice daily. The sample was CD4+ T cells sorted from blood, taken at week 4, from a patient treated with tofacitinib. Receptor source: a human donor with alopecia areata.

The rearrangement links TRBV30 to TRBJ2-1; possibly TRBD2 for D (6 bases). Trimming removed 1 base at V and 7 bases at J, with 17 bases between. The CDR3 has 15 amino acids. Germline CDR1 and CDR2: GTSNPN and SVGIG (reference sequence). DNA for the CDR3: TGTGCCTGGAGTGGTGGACTCCGGGGGTGGAATGAGCAGTTCTTC. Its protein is CAWSGGLRGWNEQFF.

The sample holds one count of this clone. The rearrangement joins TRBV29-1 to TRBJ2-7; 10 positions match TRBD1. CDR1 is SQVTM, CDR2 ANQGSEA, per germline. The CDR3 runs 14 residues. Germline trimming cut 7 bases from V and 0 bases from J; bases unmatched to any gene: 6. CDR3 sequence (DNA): TGCAGCGCGGGACAGGGGCCCAGCTCCTACGAGCAGTACTTC. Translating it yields CSAGQGPSSYEQYF.

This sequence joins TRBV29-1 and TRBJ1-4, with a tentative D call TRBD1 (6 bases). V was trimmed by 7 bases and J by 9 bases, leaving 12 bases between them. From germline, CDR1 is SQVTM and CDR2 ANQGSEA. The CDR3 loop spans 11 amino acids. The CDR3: CSALGGKKLFF. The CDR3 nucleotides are TGCAGCGCCCTAGGGGGGAAAAAACTGTTTTTT.

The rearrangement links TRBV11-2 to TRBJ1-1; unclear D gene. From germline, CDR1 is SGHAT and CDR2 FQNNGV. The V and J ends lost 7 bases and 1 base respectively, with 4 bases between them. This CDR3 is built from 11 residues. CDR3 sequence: CASKANTEAFF. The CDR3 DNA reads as TGTGCCAGCAAGGCGAACACTGAAGCTTTCTTT.

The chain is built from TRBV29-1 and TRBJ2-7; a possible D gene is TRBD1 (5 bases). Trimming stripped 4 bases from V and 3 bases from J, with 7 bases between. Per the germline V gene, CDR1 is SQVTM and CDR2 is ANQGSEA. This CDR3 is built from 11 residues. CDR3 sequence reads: CSVGTIYEQYF. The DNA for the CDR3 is TGCAGCGTTGGGACAATCTACGAGCAGTACTTC.

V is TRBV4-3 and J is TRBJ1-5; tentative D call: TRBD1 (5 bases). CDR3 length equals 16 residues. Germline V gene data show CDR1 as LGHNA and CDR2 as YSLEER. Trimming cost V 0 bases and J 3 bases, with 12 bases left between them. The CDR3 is CASSQDSGGTNQPQHF. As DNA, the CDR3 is TGCGCCAGCAGCCAAGACTCCGGGGGTACCAATCAGCCCCAGCATTTT.

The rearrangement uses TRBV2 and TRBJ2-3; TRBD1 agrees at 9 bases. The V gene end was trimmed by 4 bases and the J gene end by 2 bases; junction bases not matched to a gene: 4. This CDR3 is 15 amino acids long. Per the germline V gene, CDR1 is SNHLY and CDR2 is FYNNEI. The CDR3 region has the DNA TGTGCCAGCAGTGGGGGACAGGGCCCCACAGATACGCAGTATTTT. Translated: CASSGGQGPTDTQYF.

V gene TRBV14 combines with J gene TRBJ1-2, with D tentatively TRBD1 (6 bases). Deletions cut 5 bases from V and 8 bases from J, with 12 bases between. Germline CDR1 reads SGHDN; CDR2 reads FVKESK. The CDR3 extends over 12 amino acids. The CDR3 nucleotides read TGTGCCAGCAGCTTCACAGGGCAAGGCTACACCTTC. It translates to CASSFTGQGYTF.

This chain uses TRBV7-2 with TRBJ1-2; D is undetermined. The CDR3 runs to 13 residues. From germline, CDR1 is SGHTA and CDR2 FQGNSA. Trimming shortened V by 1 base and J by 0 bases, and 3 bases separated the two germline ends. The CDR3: CASSLGANYGYTF. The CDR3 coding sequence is TGTGCCAGCAGCTTAGGGGCTAACTATGGCTACACCTTC. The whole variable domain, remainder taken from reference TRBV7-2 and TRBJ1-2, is GAGVSQSPSNKVTEKGKDVELRCDPISGHTALYWYRQSLGQGLEFLIYFQGNSAPDKSGLPSDRFSAERTGGSVSTLTIQRTQQEDSAVYLCASSLGANYGYTFGSGTRLTVV.

The CDR3 nucleotides are TGCGCCAGCCGACAGGAGCCGAACTATGGCTACACCTTC. Its translation: CASRQEPNYGYTF. The V call is TRBV5-1, the J call TRBJ1-2; D is possibly TRBD1 (6 bases). CDR1 is SGHRS, CDR2 YFSETQ, per germline. V lost 7 bases and J 2 bases, leaving 12 bases between the germline ends. The CDR3 spans 13 residues.

The CDR3 here is CSVGAGLDQPQHF. The CDR3 DNA is TGCAGCGTTGGGGCAGGACTCGATCAGCCCCAGCATTTT. This sequence joins TRBV29-1 and TRBJ1-5; D unresolved. The V gene lost 4 bases and the J gene lost 5 bases, with 12 bases spanning the gap. The CDR3 contains 13 residues. Germline lookup yields CDR1 SQVTM and CDR2 ANQGSEA.

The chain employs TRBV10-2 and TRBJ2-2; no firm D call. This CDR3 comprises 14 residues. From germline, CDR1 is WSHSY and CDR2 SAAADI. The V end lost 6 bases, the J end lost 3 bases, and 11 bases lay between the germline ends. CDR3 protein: CASRGWRYTGELFF. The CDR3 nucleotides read TGCGCCAGCAGAGGCTGGAGATACACCGGGGAGCTGTTTTTT.

CDR3 in DNA: TGCGCCAGCAGCCAAGAGTGGTCAGGAATAGACTCTGGGGCCAACGTCCTGACTTTC. Its protein is CASSQEWSGIDSGANVLTF. The chain recombines TRBV4-1 with TRBJ2-6, with unresolved D. CDR3 length: 19 residues. Germline V CDR1 and CDR2: MGHRA, YSYEKL. Trimming removed 0 bases from V and 0 bases from J, with 15 bases in between.

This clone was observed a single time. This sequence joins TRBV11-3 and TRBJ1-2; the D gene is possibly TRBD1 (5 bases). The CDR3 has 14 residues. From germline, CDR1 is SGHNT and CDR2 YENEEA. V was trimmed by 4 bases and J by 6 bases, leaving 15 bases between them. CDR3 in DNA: TGTGCCAGCAGCTCAGGGCAGGCGCGTGATGGCTACACCTTC. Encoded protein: CASSSGQARDGYTF.

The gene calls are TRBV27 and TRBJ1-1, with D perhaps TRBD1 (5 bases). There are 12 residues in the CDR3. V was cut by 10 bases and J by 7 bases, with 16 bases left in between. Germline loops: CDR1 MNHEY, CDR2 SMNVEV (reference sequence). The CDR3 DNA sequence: TGTGCCAAGAATATTACAGGTCGTGAAGCTTTCTTT. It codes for CAKNITGREAFF.